This T cell receptor (beta chain) was found in a study of blood T cell repertoires in COVID-19. On the study more broadly: The United States, Italy and Spain supplied acute and convalescent COVID-19 samples.

V lost 1 base and J lost 6, with 13 bases in between. Looked up from germline, CDR1 is SGHAT and CDR2 is FQNNGV. The length of the CDR3 is 15 residues. TCRdb keeps only in-frame clones here, not all; method: immunoSEQ multiplex PCR. The table includes some 170,000 clones, 84% detected once. This clone turned up a few times. Sample: PBMCs or T cells enriched from blood (not recorded which). This sequence was found in a man aged 50 or older who had recovered from COVID-19. The chain links TRBV11-2 to TRBJ1-3; the D is unclear. Here the CDR3 reads CASSLGRWESNTIYF. The DNA of the CDR3 is TGTGCCAGCAGCTTAGGCCGCTGGGAGTCAAACACCATATATTTT. The complete variable domain, with remaining parts taken from reference TRBV11-2 and TRBJ1-3, reads EAGVAQSPRYKIIEKRQSVAFWCNPISGHATLYWYQQILGQGPKLLIQFQNNGVVDDSQLPKDRFSAERLKGVDSTLKIQPAKLEDSAVYLCASSLGRWESNTIYFGEGSWLTVV.